Below, one T cell receptor (beta chain) is given with its context. The antigen it recognizes is unknown. No qualities accompany the bases; no much larger clone lies one base away. Spanning cysteine to phenylalanine, the CDR3 consists of 16 amino acids. Only the CDR3 DNA is retained, 48 bases long and in frame from the first base. CDR1 and CDR2 are drawn from the germline V gene (reference sequence): MNHEY, SMNVEV. Ends trimmed: V by 2 bases, J by 0 bases; bases unmatched to a gene: 6. The library was prepared using the immunoSEQ multiplex PCR assay. A mixture of 60 forward primers for TCR Vbeta segments and 13 reverse primers for TCR Jbeta segments was used in the multiplex PCR. The CDR3 region of rearranged TCR beta genes was amplified from genomic DNA with a multiplex PCR assay. On the Illumina HiSeq System, the amplified TCR beta libraries were sequenced as 87-base-pair reads. Per the original workflow: In a later analysis, 80 million or so unique TCR beta chains were counted across the 500 to 850 repertoires, and roughly 9.9 million of these chains were shared by at least two donors. To remove PCR and sequencing errors, raw reads were error-corrected and collapsed into unique sequences using a nearest-neighbor algorithm that merged closely related sequences. Alignment of CDR3 sequences to IMGT reference sequences was used to assign V, D and J gene segments. For a sequence to be retained, a match of at least six nucleotides was required to both a V gene segment and a J gene segment. Rearrangements were called productive when the CDR3 lacked stop codons and stayed in frame with V and J; all others were non-productive. CDR3 was defined according to IMGT convention as the region running from the second conserved V-encoded cysteine to the conserved J-encoded phenylalanine. The earlier analysis of around 640 of the donors excluded sequences that lacked an unambiguous match to a single V gene segment. An earlier analysis of 587 of the donors called V segments functional above 56.7% productive rearrangements and segregating when the between-donor standard deviation exceeded 5%. A statistical classification framework was built to diagnose cytomegalovirus status from the catalog of TCR beta chain sequences. In a later analysis, TCR nucleotide sequences were compared against IMGT/GENE-DB human TR gene sequences so that V and J genes could be assigned. In a later analysis, CDR3 sequences and most-parsimonious VDJ recombination scenarios were assigned using the TCRdist pipeline. In a later analysis, every TCR beta chain was defined by the combination of its CDR3 amino acid sequence and its V-gene family, and reads without a unique V-gene family were dropped. A later analysis removed several hundred highly shared, low-generation-probability nucleotide sequences to deal with suspected cross-contamination and a sequencing artifact. A later analysis calculated a clonal expansion index for each public chain from normalized within-repertoire ranks of inferred template counts. A later analysis computed generation probabilities with a VDJ recombination model fitted to out-of-frame rearrangements, and checked the results against IGoR. A later analysis scored TCR-TCR, TCR-HLA and TCR-CMV co-occurrence with hypergeometric tests, applying a repertoire-size bias correction to TCR pairs. To estimate false discovery rates, a later analysis permuted the HLA or CMV assignments 20 times. In a later analysis, co-occurring TCRs were grouped using DBSCAN, and TCRdist sequence similarity was added for clustering within HLA-allele-positive subsets. Repertoires with fewer than 30,000 or more than 120,000 public chains, plus five repertoires with anomalous nucleotide sharing, were excluded from co-occurrence clustering. The immuneACCESS repertoire file appears here via TCRdb, limited to in-frame rearrangements. These files lack a portion of the clones; in checked studies, under half of the deficit traces to unresolved V genes, and the cause of the others is not known. V, J and clone size are those of that table, while D and trimming were read from the DNA. For this sample the table gives around 100,000 clones, of which around 80% were detected only once. 4.4% of the sample comes from the top ten.

The cohort comprised fewer than 750 healthy bone marrow donors. Cohort members were all nominally healthy when sampled, although unrecorded immune exposures were likely present. The donor was CMV seropositive and belonged to the group of around 300 seropositive cohort members. A peripheral blood sample was collected from each donor, and TCR beta sequencing was performed on peripheral blood mononuclear cells. The Qiagen DNeasy Blood Extraction Kit was used to extract genomic DNA from the blood cell samples. The sample originates from a study of cytomegalovirus exposure and HLA in healthy donors (dated by TCRdb to the late 2010s). Turning to the overall study: In an earlier analysis of under 600 of the donors, 250 to 350 Gb of sequence data and some 100 million unique TCR beta sequences from about 190 million T cells were reported. The later analysis used no new phenotypic data to find candidate immune exposures, relying instead on TCR beta sequences and their occurrence across donors. The study was designed to test whether signatures of past pathogen exposure could be identified by cataloging public T cell receptors. Of the roughly 390 genotyped donors, 65% to 90% were placed in the genetic ancestry cluster associated with self-reported Caucasian donors. In a later genetic analysis, genome-wide SNP genotypes for about 55% of the 666 donors were used, and that subset was treated as a discovery cohort. Across some 400 genotyped donors of the cohort, an average of approximately 240,000 unique TCR beta nucleotide sequences per donor were sequenced, and roughly a sixth of those sequences were non-productive. High-throughput TCR immunosequencing, statistical association of individual TCRs with disease status, and machine learning were combined to predict cytomegalovirus infection status. An early release covering roughly 600 HLA-typed donors comprised around 300 gigabases of sequencing data and tens of millions of unique TCR sequences. All discovery cohort repertoires had been generated using a single sequencing platform. In addition to the first cohort of 666 subjects, a separate validation cohort of some 120 different subjects was used. HLA typing included class I and class II loci at four-digit resolution. An earlier analysis of some 500 of the donors used high-throughput TCR beta sequencing to judge whether each TCR beta V gene segment behaved as functional or pseudogenic. Donor age, sex, ethnicity and CMV serostatus were compiled alongside the repertoire data. Typing coverage differed by locus: A, B, C, DRB1 and DQB1 were typed in roughly 629-630 donors, DQA1 in about 510, DPA1 in some 600, and DPB1 in approximately 450. Five DR-DQ haplotypes were handled as single units for association and clustering, since linkage in the cohort was strong. A later analysis re-analyzed previously published TCR beta repertoires from approximately 700 donors and added high-resolution HLA genotyping to study TCR occurrence patterns. The study profiled the T cell repertoires of 500 to 800 subjects by immunosequencing and related them to cytomegalovirus serostatus.

What the study reported, not specific to this receptor: In both the original and validation cohorts, the classifier was reported to diagnose cytomegalovirus status with high specificity and sensitivity. A later analysis found that TCR association rates varied across HLA loci, with DRB1 alleles showing the most associated TCRs and HLA-C alleles the fewest. Compared with the roughly 700-donor mean, donors in an Asian-associated ancestry cluster had fewer N-insertions in productive TCRs, according to a later genetic analysis. In an earlier analysis of more than 450 of the donors, most TCR beta V segments were observed in productive rearrangements about 90% or about 30% of the time, broadly matching IMGT annotations. Fewer than 20 rarely observed V segments, including chromosome 9 orphons, were excluded from the earlier analysis of about 500 of the donors because counts were too low. According to a later analysis, parvovirus B19, influenza, CMV and Epstein-Barr virus appeared linked to several top co-occurrence clusters. In a later analysis, most CMV-associated TCR beta chains were found to appear HLA-restricted, with HLA associations seemingly driven largely by CMV exposure. An association between a missense DCLRE1C variant and V-gene and J-gene trimming of TCR beta chains was found in a later genetic analysis and replicated in an independent cohort. Most TCR sequences were seen in very few donors, while some public TCRs were found in many individuals. A few of the identified cytomegalovirus-associated TCR beta chains were confirmed in vitro to be specific for cytomegalovirus antigens. A group of highly shared sequence variants was considered likely to be a technical artifact of the sequencing pipeline. The study listed 170 or so TCR beta chains as associated with cytomegalovirus. A later analysis associated some 17,000 TCR beta sequences with specific HLA alleles at a false discovery rate of 0.05. Because HLA typing was unavailable for some donors at each locus, only the typed subset was used in association tests. Strong co-occurrence of HLA alleles, especially DR and DQ, made assigning TCR associations to individual alleles difficult. Linkage disequilibrium might explain the correlated functional status among segregating V segments, but an unknown experimental factor could not be excluded. Because the 87-base-pair reads could not distinguish some IMGT-functional V segments, including TRBV6-2 and TRBV6-3, those segments were excluded. Roughly uniform sequencing depth across donors was assumed in presence/absence analyses, although this assumption may not hold. Immune exposure information for the cohort was limited to CMV serostatus. A further reported finding was that TCR beta sequences accurately predicted the HLA-A and HLA-B alleles for most subjects in the first cohort. Only TCR beta chains were sequenced in this cohort, and the absence of alpha or paired-chain data limited detectable features. Compared with equally common non-associated chains, HLA-associated TCR beta chains in a later analysis were more clonally expanded and had lower generation probabilities. The authors suggested that the approach could potentially be generalized to other disease states and immunological phenotypes.

The clonotype comes from a male donor in good health and CMV-seropositive. The chain links TRBV27 with TRBJ1-2; the junction holds 7 bases that match TRBD1. Sample: PBMCs. The nucleotide sequence is given as TGTGCCAGCAGTTTAGTTGGGCAGGGGGCTAACTATGGCTACACCTTC. It codes for CASSLVGQGANYGYTF.